The 25 T cell receptor beta chains in this list originate from one sample, sequenced in a study of cytomegalovirus exposure and HLA in healthy donors. Vbeta (60) and Jbeta (13) primers were used in the PCR. Only in-frame clones appear in the TCRdb table, and some are missing; sequencing was by immunoSEQ multiplex PCR. The repertoire includes roughly 100,000 clones, approximately 71% of them detected once, and roughly a sixth sits in the top ten. The specimen was PBMCs. The source of these receptors is a young woman in good health and CMV-seropositive.

This clone was observed a few times. V is TRBV7-2 and J is TRBJ2-7; the match to TRBD2 covers 11 bases. This CDR3 comprises 16 residues. V lost 5 bases and J lost 3; bases outside the gene matches: 9. CDR1 is SGHTA and CDR2 is FQGNSA in the germline V gene. CDR3 amino acids: CASSAAGLAELYEQYF. In DNA form, the CDR3 reads TGTGCCAGCAGCGCGGCGGGACTAGCGGAACTCTACGAGCAGTACTTC. The whole variable domain, filled in from reference TRBV7-2 and TRBJ2-7, reads GAGVSQSPSNKVTEKGKDVELRCDPISGHTALYWYRQSLGQGLEFLIYFQGNSAPDKSGLPSDRFSAERTGGSVSTLTIQRTQQEDSAVYLCASSAAGLAELYEQYFGPGTRLTVT.

This clone was recorded once. The chain has TRBV27 and TRBJ2-1; TRBD2 matches 9 bases. Germline CDR1 MNHEY, CDR2 SMNVEV (reference sequence). This CDR3 is 15 amino acids long. Trimming at V came to 4 bases and at J to 4 bases, leaving 5 bases not matched to a gene. CDR3 nucleotide sequence: TGTGCCAGCAGTTATAGCGGGGGCCCTTACAATGAGCAGTTCTTC. Amino acid sequence: CASSYSGGPYNEQFF.

The chain employs TRBV6-5 and TRBJ2-7, with D perhaps matching TRBD1 (6 bases). Deletions cut 3 bases from V and 7 bases from J, with 19 bases between. The CDR3 loop spans 15 amino acids. From germline, CDR1 is MNHEY and CDR2 SVGAGI. CDR3 sequence: CASSYRTAPPREQYF. For the CDR3, the DNA is TGTGCCAGCAGTTATCGGACAGCTCCCCCTCGGGAGCAGTACTTC.

J is TRBJ1-1 and V is TRBV5-1, with D possibly being TRBD1 (5 bases). Germline V gives CDR1 SGHRS, CDR2 YFSETQ. This CDR3 comprises 18 residues. Trimming took 3 bases from V and 3 from J, leaving 24 bases between them. CDR3 loop: CASSSSRRGPEGYTEAFF. CDR3 DNA: TGCGCCAGCAGCTCTTCCCGGCGGGGCCCGGAGGGGTACACTGAAGCTTTCTTT.

The chain recombines TRBV7-9 with TRBJ2-5, with a weak D call TRBD2 (6 bases). V lost 5 bases and J lost 5, with 15 bases in between. Germline V CDR1 and CDR2: SEHNR, FQNEAQ (reference sequence). CDR3 length equals 14 residues. The CDR3 sequence: CASSPRDFPETQYF. The DNA of the CDR3 is TGTGCCAGCAGCCCGCGGGACTTTCCGGAGACCCAGTACTTC.

The J gene is TRBJ2-1, the V gene TRBV6-5, with 11 nucleotides matching TRBD2. Germline V CDR1 and CDR2: MNHEY, SVGAGI. The CDR3 spans 14 residues. J was trimmed by 6 bases and V by 7 bases; bases with no gene match: 5. The CDR3 region is CASTLAGGRNEQFF. Written as DNA, the CDR3 is TGTGCCAGCACCCTAGCGGGAGGACGCAATGAGCAGTTCTTC.

The chain has TRBV7-6 and TRBJ2-2; TRBD2 is a possible D gene (6 bases). Trimming took 4 bases from V and 6 from J, leaving 12 bases between them. Per germline, CDR1 SGHVS and CDR2 FNYEAQ. The CDR3 has 14 residues. The CDR3 loop is CASSSPGEAGELFF. The CDR3 bases are TGTGCCAGCAGCTCCCCGGGGGAGGCCGGGGAGCTGTTTTTT.

This clone was observed a few times. The sample contains more than one DNA sequence encoding this CDR3. The rearrangement links TRBV6-1 to TRBJ2-5, with a possible D match to TRBD2 (6 bases). The CDR3 is 14 amino acids. CDR1 MNHNS and CDR2 SASEGT come from the germline V gene. V was cut by 3 bases and J by 2 bases, with 10 bases left in between. CDR3 in DNA: TGTGCCAGCAGTGAGGGGCGGGAACAAGAGACCCAGTACTTC. Encoded protein: CASSEGREQETQYF.

J is TRBJ2-1 and V is TRBV6-1; TRBD2 matches 10 bases. CDR1 and CDR2 from the germline V gene are MNHNS and SASEGT. V lost 4 bases, J lost 5 bases, and 2 bases stayed unmatched. CDR3 size: 14 residues. CDR3 protein: CASSVAGGDNEQFF. The CDR3 nucleotides read TGTGCCAGCAGTGTAGCGGGAGGTGACAATGAGCAGTTCTTC.

There are a few counts of this clone. J is TRBJ1-2 and V is TRBV9, with D possibly TRBD1 on 5 matching bases. The CDR3 is 14 residues long. Germline CDR1 reads SGDLS; CDR2 reads YYNGEE. V gave up 3 bases and J gave up 2 bases, with 11 bases separating them. Here the CDR3 reads CASSGGVGNYGYTF. The CDR3 coding sequence is TGTGCCAGCAGCGGGGGGGTTGGAAACTATGGCTACACCTTC.

V and J are TRBV2 and TRBJ2-5; 10 bases map to TRBD1. CDR3 length equals 15 residues. With V trimmed by 8 bases and J by 4 bases, 10 bases remained unmatched. CDR1 is SNHLY, CDR2 FYNNEI, per germline. CDR3 in amino acids: CASVQDRGTGETQYF. CDR3 nucleotides: TGTGCCAGCGTACAGGACAGGGGGACAGGAGAGACCCAGTACTTC.

This rearrangement joins TRBV25-1 to TRBJ2-3; 8 bases align to TRBD2. In germline, CDR1 is MGHDK, CDR2 SYGVNS. The CDR3 loop spans 14 amino acids. V gave up 7 bases and J gave up 4 bases; unmatched junction bases: 7. The CDR3 region has the DNA TGTGCCAGCACACGGAGCGGGAGAGCAGATACGCAGTATTTT. This gives the protein CASTRSGRADTQYF.

This chain links TRBV19 with TRBJ2-3; 7 positions agree with TRBD1. J was trimmed by 0 bases and V by 4 bases; bases with no gene match: 10. This CDR3 spans 17 amino acids. Germline CDR1 LNHDA, CDR2 SQIVND (reference sequence). The CDR3 spells CASSTPLQGVSTDTQYF. The CDR3 region has the DNA TGTGCCAGTAGTACGCCCCTCCAGGGGGTCAGCACAGATACGCAGTATTTT.

The J gene is TRBJ2-2, the V gene TRBV7-9, with 13 bases aligning to TRBD2. CDR3 length: 17 amino acids. The junction had 10 bases not matched to a gene; V was cut back by 5 bases and J by 7 bases. Per the germline V gene, CDR1 is SEHNR and CDR2 is FQNEAQ (reference sequence). The CDR3 region has the DNA TGTGCCAGCAGCCCCGGGACTAGCGGGATGGAGAGCGGGGAGCTGTTTTTT. Residues: CASSPGTSGMESGELFF.

This clone turned up a few times. This chain joins TRBV15 and TRBJ2-2, with 9 bases aligning to TRBD2. V lost 4 bases, J lost 0 bases, and 6 bases stayed unmatched. The germline gives CDR1 LNHNV, CDR2 YYDKDF (reference sequence). The CDR3 has 17 amino acids. The CDR3 reads CATSTKRTSANTGELFF. The CDR3 DNA reads TGTGCCACCAGCACCAAACGGACTAGCGCGAACACCGGGGAGCTGTTTTTT.

This clone was recorded once. This chain joins TRBV28 and TRBJ1-2; D is possibly TRBD1 (5 bases). There are 15 residues in the CDR3. Per the germline V gene, CDR1 is MDHEN and CDR2 is SYDVKM. Trimming removed 1 base from V and 0 bases from J, with 9 bases in between. The chain's CDR3 is CASSLLGVANYGYTF. CDR3 in DNA: TGTGCCAGCAGTTTATTAGGGGTGGCTAACTATGGCTACACCTTC.

The genes are TRBV2 and TRBJ2-3; 9 positions match TRBD2. V was pared by 2 bases and J by 4 bases, with 4 bases of the junction left unmatched. Germline V gene data show CDR1 as SNHLY and CDR2 as FYNNEI. This CDR3 contains 15 residues. For the CDR3, the DNA is TGTGCCAGCAGTGAACTAGCGGGACGTGCAGATACGCAGTATTTT. Amino acid sequence: CASSELAGRADTQYF.

The rearrangement joins TRBV30 to TRBJ1-1; D might be TRBD1 (5 bases). Germline loops: CDR1 GTSNPN, CDR2 SVGIG (reference sequence). Trimming removed 3 bases from V and 1 base from J, with 9 bases in between. The length of the CDR3 is 13 residues. In nucleotides, the CDR3 is TGTGCCTGGAGGGCCACAGGGAACACTGAAGCTTTCTTT. Amino acids: CAWRATGNTEAFF. The whole variable domain, remainder taken from reference TRBV30 and TRBJ1-1, is SQTIHQWPATLVQPVGSPLSLECTVEGTSNPNLYWYRQAAGRGLQLLFYSVGIGQISSEVPQNLSASRPQDRQFILSSKKLLLSDSGFYLCAWRATGNTEAFFGQGTRLTVV.

V usage is TRBV7-2 and J usage is TRBJ2-3, with D perhaps TRBD1 (6 bases). V lost 4 bases and J lost 3, with 14 bases in between. CDR1 and CDR2 from the germline V gene are SGHTA and FQGNSA. The length of the CDR3 is 15 residues. The CDR3 DNA sequence: TGTGCCAGCAGCTCGCAAACAGGGATGACAGATACGCAGTATTTT. Translated, it gives CASSSQTGMTDTQYF.

The chain carries TRBV6-6 and TRBJ2-3; tentative D call: TRBD1 (5 bases). The V and J ends lost 5 bases and 5 bases respectively, with 17 bases between them. CDR3 length: 15 residues. Germline values: CDR1 MNHNY, CDR2 SVGAGI (reference sequence). CDR3 DNA: TGTGCCAGCAGTGCCGACAGCCCCAATAGAGATACGCAGTATTTT. Protein sequence: CASSADSPNRDTQYF.

V is TRBV19 and J is TRBJ1-1; a possible D gene is TRBD1 (5 bases). Germline CDR1 reads LNHDA; CDR2 reads SQIVND (reference sequence). Trimming cost V 7 bases and J 1 base, with 16 bases left between them. The CDR3 extends over 15 amino acids. The CDR3 loop is CASTIWGSQNTEAFF. The CDR3 DNA reads TGTGCCAGTACCATCTGGGGCAGCCAGAACACTGAAGCTTTCTTT.

The chain uses TRBV5-4 and TRBJ1-2; D is possibly TRBD1 (5 bases). Trimming cost V 1 base and J 7 bases, with 17 bases left between them. The CDR3 sequence is 15 residues long. Germline V gene lookup returns CDR1 SGHNT and CDR2 YYREEE (reference sequence). The CDR3 here is CASSLKAAGTSGYTF. CDR3 nucleotides: TGTGCCAGCAGCTTGAAAGCCGCAGGGACTAGTGGCTACACCTTC. The entire variable domain, with the rest obtained from reference TRBV5-4 and TRBJ1-2, is as follows: ETGVTQSPTHLIKTRGQQVTLRCSSQSGHNTVSWYQQALGQGPQFIFQYYREEENGRGNFPPRFSGLQFPNYSSELNVNALELDDSALYLCASSLKAAGTSGYTFGSGTRLTVV.

The chain joins TRBV27 to TRBJ1-2, with 7 bases lining up with TRBD1. Unmatched junction bases numbered 10, after V lost 2 bases and J lost 4 bases. Germline V gene data show CDR1 as MNHEY and CDR2 as SMNVEV (reference sequence). The CDR3 extends over 16 amino acids. The CDR3 nucleotides are TGTGCCAGCAGTTTAAAAGGGCAGGGGGGCAGCTATGGCTACACCTTC. Residues: CASSLKGQGGSYGYTF.

The chain links TRBV5-6 to TRBJ1-1; 8 bases agree with TRBD1. The V and J ends lost 8 bases and 1 base, in that order; junction bases with no gene match: 13. Germline assignment: CDR1 SGHDT and CDR2 YYEEEE. This CDR3 has 16 residues. For the CDR3, the DNA is TGTGCCAGTAACCCGATGGACAGGGCGGGGAACACTGAAGCTTTCTTT. Translating it yields CASNPMDRAGNTEAFF.

The genes are TRBV7-8 and TRBJ2-5, with 7 bases aligning to TRBD2. CDR1 and CDR2 from the germline V gene are SGHVS and FQNEAQ. The CDR3 contains 14 residues. The J segment lost 1 base and the V segment lost 1 base, leaving 0 bases of the junction unmatched. The CDR3 coding sequence is TGTGCCAGCAGCTTAGGCGGGGGCCAAGAGACCCAGTACTTC. It encodes CASSLGGGQETQYF.